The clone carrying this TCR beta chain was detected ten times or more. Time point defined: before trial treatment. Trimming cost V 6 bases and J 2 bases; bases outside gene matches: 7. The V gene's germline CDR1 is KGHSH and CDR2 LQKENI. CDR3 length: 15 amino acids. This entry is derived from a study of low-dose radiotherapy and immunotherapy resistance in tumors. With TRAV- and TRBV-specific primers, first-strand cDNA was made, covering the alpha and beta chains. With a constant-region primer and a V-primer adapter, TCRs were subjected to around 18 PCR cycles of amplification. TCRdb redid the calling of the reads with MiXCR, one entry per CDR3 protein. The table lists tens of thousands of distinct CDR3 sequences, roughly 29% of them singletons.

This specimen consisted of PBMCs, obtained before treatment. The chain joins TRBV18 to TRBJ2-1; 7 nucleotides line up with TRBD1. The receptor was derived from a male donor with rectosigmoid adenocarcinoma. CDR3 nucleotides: TGTGCCAGCTCCCCGGGACAGACAACCTACAATGAGCAGTTCTTC. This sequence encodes CASSPGQTTYNEQFF.